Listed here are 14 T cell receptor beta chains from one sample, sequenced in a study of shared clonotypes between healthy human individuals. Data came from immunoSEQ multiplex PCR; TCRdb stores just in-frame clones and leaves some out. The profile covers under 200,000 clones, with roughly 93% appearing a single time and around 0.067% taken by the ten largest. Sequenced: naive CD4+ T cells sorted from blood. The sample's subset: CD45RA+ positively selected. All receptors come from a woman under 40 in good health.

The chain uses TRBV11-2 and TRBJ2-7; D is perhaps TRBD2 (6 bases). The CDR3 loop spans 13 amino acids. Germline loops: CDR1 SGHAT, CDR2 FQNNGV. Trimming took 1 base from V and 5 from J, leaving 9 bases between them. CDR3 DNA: TGTGCCAGCAGCTTAGGCGGGACCCACGAGCAGTACTTC. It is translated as CASSLGGTHEQYF.

Here the CDR3 DNA reads TGTGCCAGCTCACCCGGGACTAGGCTGGGCAATGAGCAGTTCTTC. Protein product: CASSPGTRLGNEQFF. The chain carries TRBV18 and TRBJ2-1; 8 bases fit TRBD2. The CDR3 consists of 15 residues. Unmatched junction bases numbered 7, after V lost 3 bases and J lost 6 bases. Germline CDR1 reads KGHSH; CDR2 reads LQKENI.

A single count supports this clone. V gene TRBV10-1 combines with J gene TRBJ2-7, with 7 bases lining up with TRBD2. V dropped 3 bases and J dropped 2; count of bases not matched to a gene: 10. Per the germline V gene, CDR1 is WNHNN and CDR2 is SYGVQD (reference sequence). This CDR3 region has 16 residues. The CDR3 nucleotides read TGCGCCAGCAGTGATTATAGCGGGTTACCCACCTACGAGCAGTACTTC. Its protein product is CASSDYSGLPTYEQYF.

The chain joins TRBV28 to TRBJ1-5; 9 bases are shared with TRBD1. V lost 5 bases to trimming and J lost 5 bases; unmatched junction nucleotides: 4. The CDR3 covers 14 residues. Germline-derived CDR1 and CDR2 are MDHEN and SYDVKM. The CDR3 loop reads CASSKTGGHQPQHF. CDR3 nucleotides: TGTGCCAGCAGTAAGACAGGGGGACATCAGCCCCAGCATTTT.

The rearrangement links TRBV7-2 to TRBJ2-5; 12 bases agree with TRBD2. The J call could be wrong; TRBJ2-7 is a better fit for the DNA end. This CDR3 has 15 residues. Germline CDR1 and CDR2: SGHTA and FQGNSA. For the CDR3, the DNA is TGTGCCAGCAGCTACGGACTAGCGGGGTCCTACGAGCAGTACTTC. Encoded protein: CASSYGLAGSYEQYF.

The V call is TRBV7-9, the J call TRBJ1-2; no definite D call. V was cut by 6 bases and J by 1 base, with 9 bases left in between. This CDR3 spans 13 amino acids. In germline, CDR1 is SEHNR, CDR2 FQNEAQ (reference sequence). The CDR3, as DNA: TGTGCCAGCAGTTCCGAAATTAACTATGGCTACACCTTC. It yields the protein CASSSEINYGYTF. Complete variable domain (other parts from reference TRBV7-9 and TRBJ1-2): DTGVSQNPRHKITKRGQNVTFRCDPISEHNRLYWYRQTLGQGPEFLTYFQNEAQLEKSRLLSDRFSAERPKGSFSTLEIQRTEQGDSAMYLCASSSEINYGYTFGSGTRLTVV.

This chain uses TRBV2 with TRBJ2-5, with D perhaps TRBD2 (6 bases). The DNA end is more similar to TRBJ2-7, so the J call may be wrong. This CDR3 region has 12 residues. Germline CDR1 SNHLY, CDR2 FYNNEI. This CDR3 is CASGGTSYEQYF. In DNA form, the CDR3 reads TGTGCCAGCGGGGGGACCTCCTACGAGCAGTACTTC.

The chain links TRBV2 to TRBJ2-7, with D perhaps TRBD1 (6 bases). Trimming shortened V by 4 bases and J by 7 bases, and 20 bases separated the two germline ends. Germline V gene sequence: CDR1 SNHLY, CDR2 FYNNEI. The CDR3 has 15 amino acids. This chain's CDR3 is CASSGYSNRVGEQYF. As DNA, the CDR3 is TGTGCCAGCAGTGGGTATTCAAACAGGGTGGGGGAGCAGTACTTC.

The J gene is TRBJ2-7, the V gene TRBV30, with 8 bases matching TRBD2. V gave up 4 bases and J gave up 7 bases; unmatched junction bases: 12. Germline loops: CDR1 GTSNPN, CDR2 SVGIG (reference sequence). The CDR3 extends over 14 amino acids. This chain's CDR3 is CAWTSGAGGREQYF. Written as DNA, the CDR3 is TGTGCCTGGACTTCGGGTGCGGGAGGAAGGGAGCAGTACTTC.

The CDR3: CASSSPQLAGGAYEQYF. CDR3 bases: TGTGCCAGCAGCTCTCCCCAACTAGCGGGAGGAGCCTACGAGCAGTACTTC. The chain has TRBV11-2 and TRBJ2-5; TRBD2 aligns across 12 bases. The J call is in doubt because the DNA end fits TRBJ2-7 better. Germline V gene sequence: CDR1 SGHAT, CDR2 FQNNGV. The CDR3 runs 17 residues.

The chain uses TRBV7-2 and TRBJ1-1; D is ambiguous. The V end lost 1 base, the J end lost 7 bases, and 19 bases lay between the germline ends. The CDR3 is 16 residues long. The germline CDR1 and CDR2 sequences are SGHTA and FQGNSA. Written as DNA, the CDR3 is TGTGCCAGCAGCTTAGTCGCTAGTGGAGCAGCGCTTGAAGCTTTCTTT. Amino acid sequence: CASSLVASGAALEAFF.

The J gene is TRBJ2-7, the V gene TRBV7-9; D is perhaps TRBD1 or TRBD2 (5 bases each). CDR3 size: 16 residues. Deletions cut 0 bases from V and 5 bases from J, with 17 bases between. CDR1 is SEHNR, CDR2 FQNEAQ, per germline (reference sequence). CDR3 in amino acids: CASSLAFRDGRHEQYF. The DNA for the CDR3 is TGTGCCAGCAGCTTAGCCTTCCGGGACGGCCGCCACGAGCAGTACTTC. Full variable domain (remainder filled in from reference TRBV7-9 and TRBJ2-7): DTGVSQNPRHKITKRGQNVTFRCDPISEHNRLYWYRQTLGQGPEFLTYFQNEAQLEKSRLLSDRFSAERPKGSFSTLEIQRTEQGDSAMYLCASSLAFRDGRHEQYFGPGTRLTVT.

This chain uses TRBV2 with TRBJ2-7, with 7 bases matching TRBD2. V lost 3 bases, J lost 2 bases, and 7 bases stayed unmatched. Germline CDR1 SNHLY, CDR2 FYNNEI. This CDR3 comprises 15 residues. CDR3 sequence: CASSDFGLAAYEQYF. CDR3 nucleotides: TGTGCCAGCAGTGACTTCGGCCTAGCGGCCTACGAGCAGTACTTC. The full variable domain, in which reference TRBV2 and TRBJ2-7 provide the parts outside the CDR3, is EPEVTQTPSHQVTQMGQEVILRCVPISNHLYFYWYRQILGQKVEFLVSFYNNEISEKSEIFDDQFSVERPDGSNFTLKIRSTKLEDSAMYFCASSDFGLAAYEQYFGPGTRLTVT.

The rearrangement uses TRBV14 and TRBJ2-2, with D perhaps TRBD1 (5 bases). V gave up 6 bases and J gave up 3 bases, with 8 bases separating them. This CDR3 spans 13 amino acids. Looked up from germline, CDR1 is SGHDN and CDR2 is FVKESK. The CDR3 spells CASRGQDTGELFF. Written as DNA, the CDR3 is TGTGCCAGCAGGGGGCAAGACACCGGGGAGCTGTTTTTT. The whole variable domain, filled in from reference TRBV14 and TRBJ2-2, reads EAGVTQFPSHSVIEKGQTVTLRCDPISGHDNLYWYRRVMGKEIKFLLHFVKESKQDESGMPNNRFLAERTGGTYSTLKVQPAELEDSGVYFCASRGQDTGELFFGEGSRLTVL.